These T cell receptor beta chains were read from a single sample in a study of beta chain features in type 1 diabetes. Assay: immunoSEQ multiplex PCR; the TCRdb copy retains only in-frame clones and omits some. The table lists 140,000 to 150,000 clones, around an eighth of them singletons. The sequencing sample was made of central memory CD4+ T cells from blood. These TCRs come from a man aged 18 to 35 with type 1 diabetes. CDR3s include the opening cysteine and the closing phenylalanine or tryptophan. D genes are given only for firm matches. Some rows have no size entry. The others give once, few or many, or a class for an expanded clone.

j_gene	abundance	v_gene	d_gene	CDR3aa	CDR3nt
TRBJ1-2	NA	TRBV4-2	NA	CASSQGRDNYGYTF	TGTGCCAGCAGCCAAGGACGGGACAACTATGGCTACACCTTC
TRBJ1-1	NA	TRBV6-1	NA	CASSEDSGNAEAFF	TGTGCCAGCAGTGAGGACAGTGGGAATGCTGAAGCTTTCTTT
TRBJ2-7	few	TRBV2	NA	CASSRAYEQYF	TGTGCCAGCAGCAGGGCCTACGAGCAGTACTTC
TRBJ2-3	few	TRBV18	TRBD2	CASALREFSGGRTDTQYF	TGTGCCAGCGCCCTACGGGAGTTTAGCGGGGGGCGCACAGATACGCAGTATTTT
TRBJ2-5	NA	TRBV7-8	TRBD1	CASSIRQGSGETQYF	TGTGCCAGCAGCATCCGACAGGGCTCGGGAGAGACCCAGTACTTC
TRBJ1-1	many	TRBV28	TRBD1	CASSYDSGGGSEAFF	TGTGCCAGCAGTTACGACTCAGGGGGAGGGTCTGAAGCTTTCTTT
TRBJ2-7	few	TRBV7-9	TRBD1	CASSPGGQGAHEQYF	TGTGCCAGCAGCCCCGGAGGACAGGGCGCCCACGAGCAGTACTTC
TRBJ2-6	many	TRBV27	NA	CASYRSGANVLTF	TGTGCCAGTTACAGATCTGGGGCCAACGTCCTGACTTTC
TRBJ2-3	few	TRBV6-6	NA	CASSYSGPSTDTQYF	TGTGCCAGCAGTTACTCGGGCCCTAGCACAGATACGCAGTATTTT
TRBJ1-4	few	TRBV29-1	NA	CSVELPQGEEKLFF	TGCAGCGTTGAACTACCACAGGGTGAGGAAAAACTGTTTTTT
TRBJ2-7	NA	TRBV5-1	NA	CASSLDRVGEQYF	TGCGCCAGCAGCTTGGACAGGGTTGGCGAGCAGTACTTC
TRBJ2-3	few	TRBV6-1	NA	CASKLAVGTDTQYF	TGTGCCAGCAAGCTTGCGGTGGGCACAGATACGCAGTATTTT
TRBJ2-7	NA	TRBV9	TRBD2	CASSVGLAGAYEQYF	TGTGCCAGCAGTGTGGGGCTAGCGGGGGCCTACGAGCAGTACTTC
TRBJ1-1	few	TRBV28	NA	CASHPGGGRGTEAFF	TGTGCCAGTCACCCTGGTGGGGGGCGCGGCACTGAAGCTTTCTTT
TRBJ2-1	NA	TRBV9	TRBD2	CASSVELAGGTSSYNEQFF	TGTGCCAGCAGCGTAGAACTAGCGGGGGGCACGAGCTCCTACAATGAGCAGTTCTTC
TRBJ1-3	NA	TRBV6-6	TRBD1	CASRTGDGNTIYF	TGTGCCAGCAGGACAGGGGACGGAAACACCATATATTTT
TRBJ2-5	NA	TRBV4-1	NA	CASSQGGTVETQYF	TGCGCCAGCAGCCAAGGAGGGACTGTGGAGACCCAGTACTTC
TRBJ2-2	NA	TRBV9	TRBD1	CASSPRQGTGELFF	TGTGCCAGCAGCCCCCGACAGGGGACCGGGGAGCTGTTTTTT
TRBJ1-4	NA	TRBV18	NA	CASSPRTEDEKLFF	TGTGCCAGCTCACCACGGACGGAGGATGAAAAACTGTTTTTT
TRBJ2-3	few	TRBV27	NA	CASSQGTDTQYF	TGTGCCAGCAGCCAGGGGACAGATACGCAGTATTTT
TRBJ2-3	few	TRBV7-8	NA	CASSVLADTQYF	TGTGCCAGCAGCGTACTAGCAGATACGCAGTATTTT
TRBJ1-2	NA	TRBV28	TRBD1	CASSQTGGYTF	TGTGCCAGCAGTCAGACAGGGGGCTACACCTTC
TRBJ2-7	NA	TRBV6-1	NA	CACSFDRKYEQYF	TGTGCCTGTAGCTTCGACAGAAAATACGAGCAGTACTTC
TRBJ1-2	NA	TRBV7-9	TRBD1	CASSLLDRVNYGYTF	TGTGCCAGCAGCCTGTTGGACAGGGTGAACTATGGCTACACCTTC
TRBJ1-2	NA	TRBV5-1	NA	CASSPGRGGDYGYTF	TGCGCCAGCAGCCCCGGCAGGGGTGGAGACTATGGCTACACCTTC
TRBJ2-2	few	TRBV30	NA	CAWTKEIFKAGELFF	TGTGCCTGGACTAAGGAGATCTTTAAGGCCGGGGAGCTGTTTTTT